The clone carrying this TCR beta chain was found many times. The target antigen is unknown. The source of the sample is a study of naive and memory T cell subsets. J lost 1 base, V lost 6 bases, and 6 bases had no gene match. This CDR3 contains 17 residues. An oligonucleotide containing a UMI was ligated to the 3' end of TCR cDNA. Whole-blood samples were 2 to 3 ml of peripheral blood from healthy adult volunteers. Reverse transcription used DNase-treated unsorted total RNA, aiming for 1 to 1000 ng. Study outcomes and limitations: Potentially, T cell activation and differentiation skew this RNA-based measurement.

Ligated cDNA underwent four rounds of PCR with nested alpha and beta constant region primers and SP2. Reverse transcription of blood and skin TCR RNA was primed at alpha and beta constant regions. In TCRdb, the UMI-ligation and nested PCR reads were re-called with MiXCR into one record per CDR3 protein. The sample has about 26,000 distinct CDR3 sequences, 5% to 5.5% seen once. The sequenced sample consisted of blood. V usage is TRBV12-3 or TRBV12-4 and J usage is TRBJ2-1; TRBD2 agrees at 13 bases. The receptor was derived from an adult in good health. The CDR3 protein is CASSRTSGSASYNEQFF. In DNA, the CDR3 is TGTGCCAGCAGCCGGACTAGCGGGAGTGCGTCCTACAATGAGCAGTTCTTC.